The clone carrying this T cell receptor (beta chain) was detected many times. Its antigen is undetermined. Quantitative 5'-RACE was performed with molecular barcodes, and it yielded the TCR beta libraries. TCRdb passed the 5' RACE reads through MiXCR, listing each CDR3 protein once. The repertoire has over 100,000 distinct CDR3 sequences, about an eighth of them found once; the top ten carry less than 5%. The V and J ends lost 4 bases and 0 bases respectively, with 12 bases between them. This CDR3 is 16 amino acids long. These data come from a study of CD8 T cells in ankylosing spondylitis. Study observations and caveats: Disease-associated clones were reportedly significantly overrepresented in matched ankylosing spondylitis synovial fluid. Relatively scarce in peripheral blood, disease-linked clones were CD8+. Prior work had noted some motif variants in reactive arthritis blood and synovial fluid.

The clonotype originates from a female donor with ankylosing spondylitis or in good health (not recorded which). Sequencing input: blood, either unsorted or a sorted T cell fraction (not recorded which). The chain employs TRBV12-3 or TRBV12-4 and TRBJ1-4; maybe TRBD1 (6 bases). The CDR3 reads CASSSQGGATNEKLFF. The CDR3 DNA reads TGTGCCAGCAGTTCACAGGGCGGGGCAACTAATGAAAAACTGTTTTTT.